These T cell receptor beta chains were read from a single sample in a study of T cells in Graves' hyperthyroidism and ophthalmopathy. TCRdb redid the calling of the multiplex PCR reads with MiXCR, one entry per CDR3 protein. The table includes around 660,000 distinct CDR3 sequences, 40% to 55% detected once. What was sequenced was peripheral blood or thyroid tissue (not recorded which). All receptors derive from an adult man with Graves' disease, either hyperthyroidism or ophthalmopathy (not recorded which). CDR3s include the opening cysteine and the closing phenylalanine or tryptophan. Each record gives: J gene, CDR3 length, D gene, V gene, clone size, CDR3 protein, CDR3 DNA. A D gene is named only where the DNA matches it firmly. Some rows have no size entry. The others give once, few or many, or a class for an expanded clone.

J gene: TRBJ2-7
CDR3 length: 14
D gene: TRBD2
V gene: TRBV12-3/TRBV12-4
clone size: NA
CDR3 protein: CASSYSTSNYEQYF
CDR3 DNA: TGTGCCAGCAGTTACTCGACTAGCAACTACGAGCAGTACTTC

J gene: TRBJ1-6
CDR3 length: 14
D gene: NA
V gene: TRBV20-1
clone size: many
CDR3 protein: CSARRQASNSPLHF
CDR3 DNA: TGCAGTGCTAGAAGACAGGCCAGCAATTCACCCCTCCACTTT

J gene: TRBJ1-2
CDR3 length: 13
D gene: NA
V gene: TRBV3-1
clone size: NA
CDR3 protein: CASSQDRDYGYTF
CDR3 DNA: TGTGCCAGCAGCCAAGACAGAGATTATGGCTACACCTTC

J gene: TRBJ1-2
CDR3 length: 14
D gene: NA
V gene: TRBV7-8
clone size: NA
CDR3 protein: CASSEMTGIDGYTF
CDR3 DNA: TGTGCCAGCAGTGAAATGACCGGCATAGATGGCTACACCTTC

J gene: TRBJ1-2
CDR3 length: 13
D gene: NA
V gene: TRBV6-5
clone size: few
CDR3 protein: CASREDSDYGYTF
CDR3 DNA: TGTGCCAGCAGGGAGGACAGCGACTATGGCTACACCTTC

J gene: TRBJ2-7
CDR3 length: 12
D gene: NA
V gene: TRBV29-1
clone size: NA
CDR3 protein: CSVGRDTYEQYF
CDR3 DNA: TGCAGCGTCGGCAGGGACACCTACGAGCAGTACTTC

J gene: TRBJ1-5
CDR3 length: 11
D gene: NA
V gene: TRBV20-1
clone size: NA
CDR3 protein: CSAGGRQPQHF
CDR3 DNA: TGCAGTGCTGGGGGGCGCCAGCCCCAGCATTTT

J gene: TRBJ2-7
CDR3 length: 14
D gene: NA
V gene: TRBV11-2
clone size: NA
CDR3 protein: CASSSGTESYEQYF
CDR3 DNA: TGTGCCAGCAGCTCCGGGACCGAGTCCTACGAGCAGTACTTC

J gene: TRBJ2-7
CDR3 length: 14
D gene: NA
V gene: TRBV7-9
clone size: NA
CDR3 protein: CASPRTGGSYEQYF
CDR3 DNA: TGTGCCAGCCCGCGGACTGGCGGCTCCTACGAGCAGTACTTC

J gene: TRBJ1-6
CDR3 length: 17
D gene: NA
V gene: TRBV29-1
clone size: NA
CDR3 protein: CSASETAGGAYNSPLHF
CDR3 DNA: TGCAGTGCTAGTGAGACCGCCGGAGGCGCCTATAATTCACCCCTCCACTTT

J gene: TRBJ1-4
CDR3 length: 8
D gene: NA
V gene: TRBV7-9
clone size: many
CDR3 protein: CASSVLFF
CDR3 DNA: TGTGCCAGCAGCGTACTGTTTTTT

J gene: TRBJ2-5
CDR3 length: 11
D gene: TRBD2
V gene: TRBV2
clone size: many
CDR3 protein: CAGGTSGGTYF
CDR3 DNA: TGTGCCGGGGGGACTAGCGGGGGCACCTACTTC

J gene: TRBJ2-2
CDR3 length: 14
D gene: NA
V gene: TRBV24-1
clone size: few
CDR3 protein: CATSGQGNTGELFF
CDR3 DNA: TGTGCCACCAGTGGGCAGGGGAACACCGGGGAGCTGTTTTTT

J gene: TRBJ1-6
CDR3 length: 14
D gene: NA
V gene: TRBV2
clone size: NA
CDR3 protein: CASSEAGPDSPLHF
CDR3 DNA: TGTGCCAGCAGTGAAGCAGGGCCCGATTCACCCCTCCACTTT

J gene: TRBJ1-2
CDR3 length: 12
D gene: TRBD1
V gene: TRBV10-3
clone size: few
CDR3 protein: CAGDRDGGGYTF
CDR3 DNA: TGTGCCGGGGACAGGGATGGTGGTGGCTACACCTTC

J gene: TRBJ2-3
CDR3 length: 13
D gene: NA
V gene: TRBV10-1
clone size: NA
CDR3 protein: CASSESGTDTQYF
CDR3 DNA: TGTGCCAGCAGTGAGTCCGGCACAGATACGCAGTATTTT

J gene: TRBJ1-6
CDR3 length: 16
D gene: NA
V gene: TRBV7-2
clone size: NA
CDR3 protein: CASSFTDYSYNSPLHF
CDR3 DNA: TGTGCCAGCAGCTTCACAGACTACTCCTATAATTCACCCCTCCACTTT

J gene: TRBJ2-5
CDR3 length: 13
D gene: NA
V gene: TRBV11-3
clone size: NA
CDR3 protein: CASSRRQEGTQYF
CDR3 DNA: TGTGCCAGCAGTCGGAGACAGGAGGGGACCCAGTACTTC

J gene: TRBJ1-2
CDR3 length: 12
D gene: NA
V gene: TRBV20-1
clone size: NA
CDR3 protein: CSAREGRHGYTF
CDR3 DNA: TGCAGTGCTAGAGAGGGACGGCATGGCTACACCTTC

J gene: TRBJ2-2
CDR3 length: 14
D gene: TRBD2
V gene: TRBV7-2
clone size: few
CDR3 protein: CASRGGGLTGELFF
CDR3 DNA: TGTGCCAGCAGGGGGGGGGGACTGACCGGGGAGCTGTTTTTT

J gene: TRBJ2-3
CDR3 length: 15
D gene: NA
V gene: TRBV29-1
clone size: NA
CDR3 protein: CSVCFLGDSTDTQYF
CDR3 DNA: TGCAGCGTTTGTTTTCTCGGGGACAGCACAGATACGCAGTATTTT

J gene: TRBJ1-1
CDR3 length: 13
D gene: NA
V gene: TRBV29-1
clone size: few
CDR3 protein: CSVRRTGNTEAFF
CDR3 DNA: TGCAGCGTGCGAAGGACGGGGAACACTGAAGCTTTCTTT

J gene: TRBJ1-4
CDR3 length: 15
D gene: NA
V gene: TRBV20-1
clone size: NA
CDR3 protein: CSAIRIGATNEKLFF
CDR3 DNA: TGCAGTGCTATCCGTATAGGGGCAACTAATGAAAAACTGTTTTTT

J gene: TRBJ2-5
CDR3 length: 20
D gene: NA
V gene: TRBV19
clone size: once
CDR3 protein: CASKGIVDAVTLQGQETQYF
CDR3 DNA: TGTGCCAGTAAGGGGATTGTCGATGCCGTGACCTTACAGGGACAAGAGACCCAGTACTTC

J gene: TRBJ1-1
CDR3 length: 14
D gene: NA
V gene: TRBV6-5
clone size: NA
CDR3 protein: CASSDQGLYAEAFF
CDR3 DNA: TGTGCCAGCAGTGACCAGGGTTTATACGCTGAAGCTTTCTTT

J gene: TRBJ1-5
CDR3 length: 13
D gene: NA
V gene: TRBV6-1
clone size: few
CDR3 protein: CASRPSSNQPQHF
CDR3 DNA: TGTGCCAGCAGGCCCTCGAGCAATCAGCCCCAGCATTTT

J gene: TRBJ1-1
CDR3 length: 14
D gene: NA
V gene: TRBV5-1
clone size: NA
CDR3 protein: CASSLVRSEPEAFF
CDR3 DNA: TGCGCCAGCAGCTTGGTGAGGTCGGAGCCTGAAGCTTTCTTT

J gene: TRBJ1-5
CDR3 length: 18
D gene: NA
V gene: TRBV15
clone size: few
CDR3 protein: CATSRDPVGVRSNQPQHF
CDR3 DNA: TGTGCCACCAGCAGAGATCCGGTGGGGGTCCGTAGCAATCAGCCCCAGCATTTT

J gene: TRBJ1-2
CDR3 length: 14
D gene: TRBD1
V gene: TRBV25-1
clone size: few
CDR3 protein: CASSYPLDRDVYTF
CDR3 DNA: TGTGCCAGCAGTTACCCGTTGGACAGGGATGTCTACACCTTC

J gene: TRBJ2-7
CDR3 length: 16
D gene: TRBD2
V gene: TRBV5-5
clone size: NA
CDR3 protein: CASSLGLAGSTYEQYF
CDR3 DNA: TGTGCCAGCAGCTTGGGACTAGCGGGGTCTACCTACGAGCAGTACTTC

J gene: TRBJ1-6
CDR3 length: 13
D gene: NA
V gene: TRBV12-3/TRBV12-4
clone size: medium-sized
CDR3 protein: CASSLGGNSPLHF
CDR3 DNA: TGTGCCAGCAGCTTAGGGGGTAATTCACCCCTCCACTTT

J gene: TRBJ1-5
CDR3 length: 18
D gene: TRBD1
V gene: TRBV6-4
clone size: once
CDR3 protein: CASSLNAPGTGANQPQHF
CDR3 DNA: TGTGCCAGCTCACTTAATGCCCCGGGAACAGGGGCCAATCAGCCCCAGCATTTT

J gene: TRBJ1-2
CDR3 length: 12
D gene: NA
V gene: TRBV29-1
clone size: NA
CDR3 protein: CSVGDGNYGYTF
CDR3 DNA: TGCAGCGTTGGGGACGGAAACTATGGCTACACCTTC

J gene: TRBJ1-4
CDR3 length: 14
D gene: TRBD1
V gene: TRBV11-2
clone size: many
CDR3 protein: CASSRQGRGEKLFF
CDR3 DNA: TGCGCCAGCAGCCGACAGGGTAGAGGGGAAAAACTGTTTTTT

J gene: TRBJ1-5
CDR3 length: 15
D gene: NA
V gene: TRBV5-1
clone size: many
CDR3 protein: CASSLEGGTNQPQHF
CDR3 DNA: TGCGCCAGCAGCTTGGAAGGGGGTACCAATCAGCCCCAGCATTTT

J gene: TRBJ2-7
CDR3 length: 11
D gene: NA
V gene: TRBV10-3
clone size: NA
CDR3 protein: CAIRSSYEQYF
CDR3 DNA: TGTGCCATCAGGAGCTCCTACGAGCAGTACTTC

J gene: TRBJ1-1
CDR3 length: 16
D gene: TRBD1
V gene: TRBV5-1
clone size: NA
CDR3 protein: CASSRQGGVRNTEAFF
CDR3 DNA: TGCGCCAGCAGCCGACAGGGCGGGGTGCGAAACACTGAAGCTTTCTTT

J gene: TRBJ2-7
CDR3 length: 13
D gene: TRBD1
V gene: TRBV29-1
clone size: few
CDR3 protein: CSAPGDRVGEQYF
CDR3 DNA: TGCAGCGCCCCGGGGGACAGGGTGGGGGAGCAGTACTTC

J gene: TRBJ1-2
CDR3 length: 11
D gene: NA
V gene: TRBV29-1
clone size: NA
CDR3 protein: CSVRGASGNTF
CDR3 DNA: TGCAGCGTGAGGGGGGCGTCTGGAAACACCTTC

J gene: TRBJ1-2
CDR3 length: 17
D gene: NA
V gene: TRBV2
clone size: few
CDR3 protein: CASSDRQGDFSNYGYTF
CDR3 DNA: TGTGCCAGCAGTGACCGGCAAGGGGACTTCTCTAACTATGGCTACACCTTC

J gene: TRBJ2-6
CDR3 length: 15
D gene: NA
V gene: TRBV5-1
clone size: NA
CDR3 protein: CASSLKLRGANVLTF
CDR3 DNA: TGCGCCAGCAGCTTGAAGCTTCGGGGGGCCAACGTCCTGACTTTC

J gene: TRBJ1-1
CDR3 length: 12
D gene: NA
V gene: TRBV19
clone size: NA
CDR3 protein: CATTRRNTEAFF
CDR3 DNA: TGTGCCACCACTCGAAGGAACACTGAAGCTTTCTTT

J gene: TRBJ1-5
CDR3 length: 16
D gene: TRBD1
V gene: TRBV2
clone size: NA
CDR3 protein: CASSAGTTGTGEAQHF
CDR3 DNA: TGTGCCAGCAGCGCGGGGACCACCGGGACAGGGGAGGCTCAGCATTTT

J gene: TRBJ1-2
CDR3 length: 14
D gene: NA
V gene: TRBV9
clone size: many
CDR3 protein: CASSVGGGNYGYTF
CDR3 DNA: TGTGCCAGCAGCGTAGGGGGAGGGAACTATGGCTACACCTTC

J gene: TRBJ2-5
CDR3 length: 16
D gene: TRBD2
V gene: TRBV9
clone size: NA
CDR3 protein: CASSVGAGGPGKTQYF
CDR3 DNA: TGTGCCAGCAGCGTAGGAGCGGGAGGGCCGGGAAAGACCCAGTACTTC

J gene: TRBJ2-1
CDR3 length: 13
D gene: NA
V gene: TRBV15
clone size: NA
CDR3 protein: CATSRGGYNEQFF
CDR3 DNA: TGTGCCACCAGCAGAGGAGGCTACAATGAGCAGTTCTTC

J gene: TRBJ1-4
CDR3 length: 17
D gene: NA
V gene: TRBV5-5
clone size: NA
CDR3 protein: CASSLVIQSATNEKLFF
CDR3 DNA: TGTGCCAGCAGCTTGGTTATTCAAAGTGCAACTAATGAAAAACTGTTTTTT

J gene: TRBJ2-5
CDR3 length: 13
D gene: NA
V gene: TRBV7-8
clone size: many
CDR3 protein: CASSLGRGETQYF
CDR3 DNA: TGTGCCAGCAGCTTAGGCAGGGGAGAGACCCAGTACTTC

J gene: TRBJ2-7
CDR3 length: 14
D gene: TRBD2
V gene: TRBV9
clone size: few
CDR3 protein: CASSPLAVPSEQYF
CDR3 DNA: TGTGCCAGCAGCCCACTAGCGGTCCCATCCGAGCAGTACTTC

J gene: TRBJ1-1
CDR3 length: 15
D gene: NA
V gene: TRBV29-1
clone size: NA
CDR3 protein: CSVEVGGFTNTEAFF
CDR3 DNA: TGCAGCGTTGAGGTTGGGGGATTTACGAACACTGAAGCTTTCTTT

J gene: TRBJ1-5
CDR3 length: 13
D gene: NA
V gene: TRBV2
clone size: few
CDR3 protein: CASTSGSNQPQHF
CDR3 DNA: TGTGCCAGCACATCAGGGAGCAATCAGCCCCAGCATTTT

J gene: TRBJ1-4
CDR3 length: 14
D gene: NA
V gene: TRBV7-8
clone size: NA
CDR3 protein: CASSTNTRVEKLFF
CDR3 DNA: TGTGCCAGCAGCACTAATACCCGGGTTGAAAAACTGTTTTTT

J gene: TRBJ2-7
CDR3 length: 12
D gene: NA
V gene: TRBV29-1
clone size: few
CDR3 protein: CSVGRDPYEQYF
CDR3 DNA: TGCAGCGTTGGGAGGGATCCCTACGAGCAGTACTTC

J gene: TRBJ1-4
CDR3 length: 12
D gene: NA
V gene: TRBV29-1
clone size: many
CDR3 protein: CSVGDTNEKLFF
CDR3 DNA: TGCAGCGTGGGAGACACAAATGAAAAACTGTTTTTT

J gene: TRBJ1-1
CDR3 length: 15
D gene: NA
V gene: TRBV7-8
clone size: few
CDR3 protein: CASSPNTGTPVKAFF
CDR3 DNA: TGTGCCAGCAGCCCCAATACCGGGACACCCGTTAAAGCTTTCTTT